Only one count was recorded for the clone carrying this T cell receptor beta chain. The assay was immunoSEQ multiplex PCR, and TCRdb's table has in-frame clones only and misses some. Of roughly 81,000 clones listed, 85% to 95% are singletons. The sample is drawn from a study of OX40 agonist ivuxolimab in advanced cancers. Overall study context: Head and neck, renal cell, melanoma or hepatocellular carcinoma were the cancers that dose-escalation patients had.

The CDR3 runs 15 residues. V dropped 5 bases and J dropped 6 bases, with 16 bases sitting between them. Germline loops: CDR1 LGHNA, CDR2 YSLEER. V gene TRBV4-3 combines with J gene TRBJ2-2; no clear D. The TCR originated in an adult with an advanced solid tumor such as melanoma, head and neck, liver or kidney cancer. Specimen: CD4+ or CD8+ T cells sorted from blood, collected in a trial of the OX40 agonist ivuxolimab. CDR3 in DNA: TGCGCCAGCAGCTCACTAATGGGGTCGGCCGGGGAGCTGTTTTTT. Protein product: CASSSLMGSAGELFF.